This TCR beta chain was documented in a study of blood T cell repertoires in COVID-19. Whole-study context: Samples of COVID-19 (acute and convalescent) were obtained from the United States, Italy and Spain.

Germline assignment: CDR1 MDHEN and CDR2 SYDVKM. With 6 bases removed from V and 6 bases from J, the gap between germline ends came to 17 bases. This CDR3 is built from 14 residues. Living in about 25 US areas, the participants were between roughly 18 and 90 years of age. Membership in each cohort depended on participant-reported clinical history. In the study's own analysis: Reference gene primer amplification in the assay estimated nucleated cell counts. Assay: immunoSEQ multiplex PCR; the TCRdb copy retains only in-frame clones and omits some. That table gives V, J and clone size, and the DNA gave D and trimming. The table records about 210,000 clones, around 85% of them present only once.

The receptor comes from a middle-aged woman with acute COVID-19. The chain recombines TRBV28 with TRBJ1-1, with D perhaps TRBD1 (5 bases). The sample comprised PBMCs or T cells enriched from blood (not recorded which). DNA of the CDR3: TGTGCCAGCAGCCTCCGGGGGTCCGGGGCTGAAGCTTTCTTT. Translating gives CASSLRGSGAEAFF.